These 3 T cell receptor beta chains share one sample of origin, sequenced in a study of PD-1 blockade in mismatch repair-deficient tumors. TCRdb's copy holds only in-frame clones and misses some; the assay was immunoSEQ multiplex PCR. The sample has about 110,000 clones, 70% to 80% seen once; the top ten hold roughly 4.5%. The specimen was peripheral blood, collected 60 weeks after starting pembrolizumab. These receptors came from an adult with mismatch repair-deficient cancer.

The V and J genes are TRBV5-6 and TRBJ2-7; D gene unclear. The CDR3 has 13 amino acids. CDR1 and CDR2 from the germline V gene are SGHDT and YYEEEE. The V end was cut by 5 bases, the J end by 2 bases, with 11 bases between. In nucleotides, the CDR3 is TGTGCCAGCAGTGAGACGAACACCTACGAGCAGTACTTC. Protein sequence: CASSETNTYEQYF.

The chain combines TRBV9 with TRBJ2-7, with TRBD1 matching over 9 bases. This CDR3 is 15 amino acids long. The ends lost 0 bases at V and 4 bases at J; junction bases unmatched: 5. The V gene's germline CDR1 is SGDLS and CDR2 YYNGEE. The CDR3: CASSVEGDREYEQYF. CDR3 DNA sequence: TGTGCCAGCAGCGTAGAGGGGGACAGGGAATACGAGCAGTACTTC.

The chain combines TRBV6-6 with TRBJ1-2, with D perhaps TRBD1 (5 bases). The germline CDR1 and CDR2 sequences are MNHNY and SVGAGI (reference sequence). V was clipped by 5 bases and J by 5 bases, with 9 bases between them. CDR3 size: 12 residues. The CDR3 DNA reads TGTGCCAGCAGTGAGACAGATTATGGCTACACCTTC. This encodes CASSETDYGYTF.